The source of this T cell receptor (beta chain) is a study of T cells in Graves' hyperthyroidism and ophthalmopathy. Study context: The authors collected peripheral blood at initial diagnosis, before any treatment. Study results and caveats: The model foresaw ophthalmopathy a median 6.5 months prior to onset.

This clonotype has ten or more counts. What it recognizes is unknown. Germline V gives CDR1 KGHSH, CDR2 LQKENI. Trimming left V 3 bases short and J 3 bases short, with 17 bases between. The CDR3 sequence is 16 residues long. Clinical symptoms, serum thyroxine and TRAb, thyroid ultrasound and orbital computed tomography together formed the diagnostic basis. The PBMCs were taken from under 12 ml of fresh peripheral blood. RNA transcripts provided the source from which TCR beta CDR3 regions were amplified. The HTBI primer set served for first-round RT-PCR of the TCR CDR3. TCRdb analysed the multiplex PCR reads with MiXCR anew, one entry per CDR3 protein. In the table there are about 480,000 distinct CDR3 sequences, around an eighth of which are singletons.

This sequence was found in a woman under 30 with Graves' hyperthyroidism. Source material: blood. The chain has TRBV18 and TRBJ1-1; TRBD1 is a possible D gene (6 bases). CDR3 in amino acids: CASSPSTGSGDTEAFF. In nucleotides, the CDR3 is TGTGCCAGCTCACCCTCAACAGGGAGTGGGGACACTGAAGCTTTCTTT.